A single T cell receptor (beta chain) is shown here with its context. The antigen remains undetermined. This sample was included in a study of shared clonotypes between healthy human individuals. Study-wide results and caveats: Relative to clonotypes present in all four donors, those not shared had lower generation probabilities. Clonotype sharing across donors was expected to vary with sequencing depth. Enrolling few donors narrowed the genetic and exposure-history diversity that was represented.

The CDR3 runs to 14 residues. V lost 5 bases and J 4 bases, leaving 15 bases between the germline ends. The germline CDR1 and CDR2 sequences are MNHNS and SASEGT. Method: immunoSEQ multiplex PCR; TCRdb's copy keeps in-frame clones and lacks some. The sample includes approximately 2,300,000 clones, roughly 90% of them seen just once. The material sequenced was naive CD4+ T cells from PBMCs. The subset here: CD45RA+ positively selected. This TCR derives from a man aged 18 to 30 in good health. Some clones in this sample may be carry-over from other donors' samples. This chain joins TRBV6-1 and TRBJ2-7; TRBD2 is a possible D gene (6 bases). In DNA, the CDR3 is TGTGCCAGCAGTTCTGACCCGGGGAGGTACGAGCAGTACTTC. Its translation: CASSSDPGRYEQYF.